Each of the 9 T cell receptor beta chains below was sequenced from the same sample in a study of neurological immune-mediated disorders. TCRdb ran MiXCR on the 5' RACE reads and lists one entry per CDR3 protein. Counted here are about 48,000 distinct CDR3 sequences, 10% occurring once; the ten biggest clones make up about 20%. The source material was PBMCs. The receptors here all came from a woman aged 40 to 50 with HTLV-1-associated myelopathy (HAM/TSP).

This clonotype was picked up many times. The rearrangement uses TRBV9 and TRBJ2-7; TRBD2 is a possible D gene (5 bases). The CDR3 spans 15 residues. V lost 0 bases to trimming and J lost 0 bases, with 10 bases between them. From germline, CDR1 is SGDLS and CDR2 YYNGEE. This CDR3 reads CASSVAGGSSYEQYF. In DNA form, the CDR3 reads TGTGCCAGCAGCGTAGCCGGCGGGTCCTCCTACGAGCAGTACTTC.

Ten or more counts support this clonotype. The rearrangement links TRBV2 to TRBJ2-2, with a weak D call TRBD2 (6 bases). In germline, CDR1 is SNHLY, CDR2 FYNNEI. With 4 bases removed from V and 2 bases from J, the gap between germline ends came to 14 bases. The CDR3 sequence is 16 residues long. The CDR3 nucleotides are TGTGCCAGCAGTGTGTCGATCGGGAGCAACACCGGGGAGCTGTTTTTT. The encoded protein is CASSVSIGSNTGELFF.

This clonotype was counted ten times or more. V and J are TRBV2 and TRBJ2-5; D not resolved. From germline, CDR1 is SNHLY and CDR2 FYNNEI. The CDR3 contains 14 residues. The V end was cut by 1 base, the J end by 2 bases, with 8 bases between. The CDR3 loop is CASSEVHVQETQYF. Written as DNA, the CDR3 is TGTGCCAGCAGTGAAGTTCACGTACAAGAGACCCAGTACTTC.

The rearrangement joins TRBV7-9 to TRBJ2-1, with 8 bases aligning to TRBD1. The CDR3 has 13 amino acids. The V gene end was trimmed by 6 bases and the J gene end by 5 bases; junction bases not matched to a gene: 3. Looked up from germline, CDR1 is SEHNR and CDR2 is FQNEAQ (reference sequence). This chain's CDR3 is CASRSDRDNEQFF. CDR3 bases: TGTGCCAGCAGATCGGACAGGGACAATGAGCAGTTCTTC. Complete variable domain (other parts from reference TRBV7-9 and TRBJ2-1): DTGVSQNPRHKITKRGQNVTFRCDPISEHNRLYWYRQTLGQGPEFLTYFQNEAQLEKSRLLSDRFSAERPKGSFSTLEIQRTEQGDSAMYLCASRSDRDNEQFFGPGTRLTVL.

This clonotype was seen at least ten times. The chain combines TRBV10-3 with TRBJ2-2; D is unclear. Trimming left V 5 bases short and J 1 base short, with 8 bases between. The CDR3 is 14 residues long. CDR1 and CDR2 (germline): ENHRY, SYGVKD. CDR3 residues: CAISPRLNTGELFF. The DNA of the CDR3 is TGTGCCATCAGTCCGAGGTTGAACACCGGGGAGCTGTTTTTT.

This clonotype came up many times. This sequence joins TRBV6-5 and TRBJ1-1; TRBD1 matches 7 bases. V dropped 5 bases and J dropped 1; count of bases not matched to a gene: 1. CDR3 size: 13 residues. The germline gives CDR1 MNHEY, CDR2 SVGAGI. The CDR3 coding sequence is TGTGCCAGCAGTCGACAGGGGAACACTGAAGCTTTCTTT. Translating gives CASSRQGNTEAFF.

In this sample, this clonotype turned up many times. The chain combines TRBV27 with TRBJ1-5; D not resolved. This CDR3 comprises 13 residues. The V gene's germline CDR1 is MNHEY and CDR2 SMNVEV (reference sequence). V gave up 5 bases and J gave up 5 bases, with 10 bases separating them. CDR3 in DNA: TGTGCCAGCAGTCCCCACCCATATCAGCCCCAGCATTTT. This encodes CASSPHPYQPQHF.

In this sample, this clonotype turned up many times. The chain joins TRBV6-1 to TRBJ2-7, with D hard to call. Germline CDR1 is MNHNS and CDR2 is SASEGT. Between the trimmed V and J ends, which lost 3 bases and 2 bases, there was a span of 8 bases. This CDR3 spans 13 amino acids. The DNA for the CDR3 is TGTGCCAGCAGTGATCACCCGCCCTACGAGCAGTACTTC. Protein sequence: CASSDHPPYEQYF.

This clonotype was seen ten or more times. The chain is built from TRBV6-1 and TRBJ2-3; 7 bases are shared with TRBD2. This CDR3 has 13 amino acids. Trimming at V came to 6 bases and at J to 4 bases, leaving 4 bases not matched to a gene. Germline V gene lookup returns CDR1 MNHNS and CDR2 SASEGT. CDR3 sequence reads: CASRASGPDTQYF. CDR3 DNA sequence: TGTGCCAGCAGGGCTAGCGGACCAGATACGCAGTATTTT.